This note documents a single T cell receptor (beta chain) sequence. CDR1 is WSHSY and CDR2 is SAAADI in the germline V gene. The ends lost 2 bases at V and 4 bases at J; junction bases unmatched: 10. This CDR3 has 16 residues. The repertoire was sequenced with immunoSEQ multiplex PCR; TCRdb's copy has only in-frame clones and lacks some. The sample carries tens of thousands of clones, roughly 93% recorded once. The data were taken from a study of T cell changes during pregnancy in multiple sclerosis. The clonotype comes from a female donor with multiple sclerosis, enrolled in a pregnancy study. The V and J genes are TRBV10-2 and TRBJ2-7; TRBD2 matches 8 bases. Sequences were derived from peripheral blood, sampled in the first trimester of pregnancy. The CDR3 region has the DNA TGCGCCAGCAGTGAGACGTCGGGAGGGGGTAGGTACGAGCAGTACTTC. The encoded protein is CASSETSGGGRYEQYF.